The 27 T cell receptor beta chains reported below all come from one sample, sequenced in a study of T cells in Graves' hyperthyroidism and ophthalmopathy (dated by TCRdb to between 2019 and 2020). The library was prepared using multiplex PCR. The reads were generated on an Illumina HiSeq 2000. TCR beta CDR3 regions were amplified from RNA transcripts. A first-round RT-PCR of the TCR CDR3 used the HTBI primer set with the Qiagen OneStep RT-PCR kit. TCRdb itself trimmed the public reads at Q25 with fastp, ran MiXCR and retained productive beta chains. One record per CDR3 amino acid sequence lists the most common genes and DNA. The sample profile shows nearly 600,000 distinct CDR3 sequences; about 15% of them were found once. The ten largest clonotypes hold 5.8% of the sample. Specimen: blood. The receptor set was obtained from a woman aged 30 to 39 with Graves' hyperthyroidism that later progressed to Graves' ophthalmopathy.

This clonotype was seen repeatedly, ten times or more. This chain uses TRBV6-1 with TRBJ2-3; the match to TRBD2 covers 13 bases. With 5 bases clipped from V and 4 bases from J, the junction kept 3 bases outside the gene matches. The length of the CDR3 is 15 residues. Germline CDR1 reads MNHNS; CDR2 reads SASEGT. CDR3 sequence (DNA): TGTGCCAGCAGTTGGACTAGCGGGGGCCCAGATACGCAGTATTTT. Encoded protein: CASSWTSGGPDTQYF.

This chain uses TRBV30 with TRBJ1-1, with D unclear. The CDR3 extends over 12 amino acids. The germline CDR1 and CDR2 sequences are GTSNPN and SVGIG (reference sequence). Between the trimmed V and J ends, which lost 4 bases and 1 base, there was a span of 7 bases. CDR3 DNA: TGTGCCTGGACTCCGTGGAACACTGAAGCTTTCTTT. The encoded protein is CAWTPWNTEAFF.

This clonotype has a handful of counts. At one end the junction does not follow the germline gene, possibly because of a read error. V usage is TRBV5-1 and J usage is TRBJ2-1; D not resolved. This CDR3 spans 15 amino acids. The germline CDR1 and CDR2 sequences are SGHRS and YFSETQ. The CDR3, as DNA: TGTGCCAGCAGCGCGGAAGCAGACGGTTGCAATGAGCAGTTCTTC. It codes for CASSAEADGCNEQFF. Combining the CDR3 with reference TRBV5-1 and TRBJ2-1 gives the whole variable domain KAGVTQTPRYLIKTRGQQVTLSCSPISGHRSVSWYQQTPGQGLQFLFEYFSETQRNKGNFPGRFSGRQFSNSRSEMNVSTLELGDSALYLCASSAEADGCNEQFFGPGTRLTVL.

This chain uses TRBV6-1 with TRBJ2-3; 8 nucleotides line up with TRBD2. Germline V gene data show CDR1 as MNHNS and CDR2 as SASEGT. The CDR3 spans 17 residues. V lost 2 bases and J lost 2; bases outside the gene matches: 9. The CDR3, as DNA: TGTGCCAGCAGTGAACTGCTGGTAGCGGGATACACAGATACGCAGTATTTT. Protein sequence: CASSELLVAGYTDTQYF.

This clonotype was observed at least ten times. The chain recombines TRBV7-6 with TRBJ2-7; tentatively, D is TRBD2 (5 bases). The CDR3 totals 14 residues. The V gene lost 2 bases and the J gene lost 4 bases, with 12 bases spanning the gap. Germline CDR1 is SGHVS and CDR2 is FNYEAQ. The CDR3 reads CASSLTQEAYEQYF. The CDR3 DNA follows: TGTGCCAGCAGCTTAACCCAGGAGGCTTACGAGCAGTACTTC.

With regard to this clonotype: Possible read error: a much larger clone is one base away. The V call is TRBV11-3, the J call TRBJ2-1; TRBD2 matches at 8 bases. The CDR3 consists of 15 residues. Per the germline V gene, CDR1 is SGHNT and CDR2 is YENEEA. In nucleotides, the CDR3 is TGTGCCAGCTCCAATACGGGGGGGCCCTACGATGAGCAGTTCTTC. Its translation: CASSNTGGPYDEQFF.

This clonotype was detected only a few times. The chain employs TRBV10-3 and TRBJ2-3; TRBD2 matches 8 bases. The CDR3 has 17 amino acids. Trimming at V came to 4 bases and at J to 4 bases, leaving 13 bases not matched to a gene. Germline V gene lookup returns CDR1 ENHRY and CDR2 SYGVKD. DNA for the CDR3: TGTGCCATCAGTGTTGGGGGCAGCGGGAGTATCCCAGATACGCAGTATTTT. It codes for CAISVGGSGSIPDTQYF.

This clonotype has ten or more counts. The V call is TRBV6-1, the J call TRBJ1-1, with D perhaps matching TRBD1 (6 bases). The CDR3 covers 19 residues. V was clipped by 6 bases and J by 2 bases, with 28 bases between them. Germline V lookup: CDR1 MNHNS, CDR2 SASEGT. The CDR3 nucleotides read TGTGCCAGCAGGATAAGACGAGCCAGGGGATCGAAAGGAAACACTGAAGCTTTCTTT. Translation: CASRIRRARGSKGNTEAFF.

This clonotype occurred many times. The chain joins TRBV25-1 to TRBJ1-2; D may be TRBD1 (5 bases). The CDR3 has 15 residues. Trimming pared 4 bases from V and 8 bases from J, leaving 20 bases between. CDR1 is MGHDK and CDR2 is SYGVNS in the germline V gene. CDR3 sequence (DNA): TGTGCCAGCAGTGTGTCGAGGGAGGGACTCCAAGGCTACACCTTC. Translating gives CASSVSREGLQGYTF.

In its sample, this clonotype was seen a few times. The chain is built from TRBV30 and TRBJ1-1, with D perhaps TRBD1 (6 bases). The CDR3 is 17 amino acids. Germline V CDR1 and CDR2: GTSNPN, SVGIG (reference sequence). V dropped 3 bases and J dropped 0 bases, with 20 bases sitting between them. The CDR3 sequence is CAWSPGQGKGVNTEAFF. CDR3 sequence (DNA): TGTGCCTGGAGCCCGGGTCAGGGGAAGGGGGTGAACACTGAAGCTTTCTTT.

In its sample, this clonotype was seen many times. The chain carries TRBV30 and TRBJ1-1; the D is unclear. The CDR3 contains 11 residues. Trimming took off 4 bases at V and 0 bases at J, with 3 bases between the two ends. CDR1 and CDR2 from the germline V gene are GTSNPN and SVGIG (reference sequence). The CDR3 nucleotides are TGTGCCTGGACGGTGAACACTGAAGCTTTCTTT. Translating it yields CAWTVNTEAFF. The whole variable domain, remainder taken from reference TRBV30 and TRBJ1-1, is SQTIHQWPATLVQPVGSPLSLECTVEGTSNPNLYWYRQAAGRGLQLLFYSVGIGQISSEVPQNLSASRPQDRQFILSSKKLLLSDSGFYLCAWTVNTEAFFGQGTRLTVV.

This clonotype has at least ten counts. The chain has TRBV12-3 or TRBV12-4 and TRBJ1-5; D perhaps matches TRBD1 (6 bases). Trimming cost V 4 bases and J 7 bases, with 11 bases left between them. This CDR3 contains 13 residues. The CDR3 here is CASSSNRDQPQHF. The DNA for the CDR3 is TGTGCCAGCAGTTCGAACAGGGACCAGCCCCAGCATTTT.

The chain carries TRBV20-1 and TRBJ2-7; 9 bases line up with TRBD2. The germline V gene has CDR1 DFQATT and CDR2 SNEGSKA (reference sequence). The CDR3 spans 15 residues. V shed 2 bases, J shed 4 bases, and the junction held 9 bases outside the gene matches. The CDR3 is CSARNFLAGNYEQYF. CDR3 bases: TGCAGTGCTAGAAATTTCCTAGCGGGAAATTACGAGCAGTACTTC.

This rearrangement joins TRBV25-1 to TRBJ2-3, with 8 bases lining up with TRBD1. V was pared by 3 bases and J by 0 bases, with 8 bases of the junction left unmatched. The germline CDR1 and CDR2 sequences are MGHDK and SYGVNS. The CDR3 length is 17 residues. The CDR3 bases are TGTGCCAGCAGTGATCCCCGACAGGGGCGAAGCACAGATACGCAGTATTTT. Translation gives CASSDPRQGRSTDTQYF.

This clonotype was found many times. The chain has TRBV6-2 or TRBV6-3 and TRBJ2-7; D call uncertain. The CDR3 covers 12 residues. The germline V and J ends were trimmed by 2 bases and 0 bases, with 2 bases remaining between them. CDR1 and CDR2 (germline): MNHEY, SVGEGT. In DNA, the CDR3 is TGTGCCAGCAGTTACAGCTCCTACGAGCAGTACTTC. It yields the protein CASSYSSYEQYF.

The sample holds many counts of this clonotype. The chain recombines TRBV18 with TRBJ1-1, with D hard to call. The CDR3 totals 13 residues. The V end lost 10 bases, the J end lost 2 bases, and 14 bases lay between the germline ends. Germline V gene sequence: CDR1 KGHSH, CDR2 LQKENI. This chain's CDR3 is CATYRAINTEAFF. The CDR3, as DNA: TGTGCCACCTACCGGGCCATAAACACTGAAGCTTTCTTT.

This clonotype was seen at least ten times. The chain links TRBV24-1 to TRBJ2-2; D is undetermined. Germline lookup yields CDR1 KGHDR and CDR2 SFDVKD. The V gene lost 11 bases and the J gene lost 0 bases, with 6 bases spanning the gap. The CDR3 loop spans 12 amino acids. The CDR3: CASQANTGELFF. For the CDR3, the DNA is TGTGCCAGCCAGGCGAACACCGGGGAGCTGTTTTTT.

This clonotype was seen many times. The chain uses TRBV2 and TRBJ2-7; D may be TRBD2 (7 bases). V was trimmed by 4 bases and J by 4 bases, leaving 11 bases between them. The CDR3 totals 13 residues. From germline, CDR1 is SNHLY and CDR2 FYNNEI. The CDR3 sequence is CASSGGGGYEQYF. The CDR3 coding sequence is TGTGCCAGCAGTGGGGGAGGGGGATACGAGCAGTACTTC. Combining the CDR3 with reference TRBV2 and TRBJ2-7 gives the whole variable domain EPEVTQTPSHQVTQMGQEVILRCVPISNHLYFYWYRQILGQKVEFLVSFYNNEISEKSEIFDDQFSVERPDGSNFTLKIRSTKLEDSAMYFCASSGGGGYEQYFGPGTRLTVT.

This clonotype came up many times. This sequence joins TRBV12-3 or TRBV12-4 and TRBJ2-1; 12 bases map to TRBD1. The trim removed 5 bases at V and 4 bases at J, leaving 3 bases unmatched. The CDR3 extends over 15 amino acids. The DNA of the CDR3 is TGTGCCAGCAGTATGGGACAGGGGGCATACAATGAGCAGTTCTTC. This sequence encodes CASSMGQGAYNEQFF.

This clonotype was counted ten times or more. The chain carries TRBV20-1 and TRBJ2-7, with TRBD1 identical over 11 bases. The germline gives CDR1 DFQATT, CDR2 SNEGSKA (reference sequence). V was pared by 5 bases and J by 3 bases, with 3 bases of the junction left unmatched. The CDR3 covers 13 residues. CDR3 bases: TGCAGTGCTTGGACAGGGGGCATCTACGAGCAGTACTTC. Protein: CSAWTGGIYEQYF.

This clonotype was seen at least ten times. The gene calls are TRBV2 and TRBJ1-2, with D maybe TRBD1 (6 bases). Germline lookup yields CDR1 SNHLY and CDR2 FYNNEI. The CDR3 spans 13 residues. Trimming cost V 3 bases and J 5 bases, with 10 bases left between them. CDR3 region: CASSERQVYGYTF. DNA for the CDR3: TGTGCCAGCAGTGAGCGACAGGTATATGGCTACACCTTC.

The sample holds many counts of this clonotype. The rearrangement links TRBV20-1 to TRBJ2-7; 9 nucleotides agree with TRBD2. Germline CDR1 and CDR2: DFQATT and SNEGSKA (reference sequence). The J segment lost 5 bases and the V segment lost 5 bases, leaving 10 bases of the junction unmatched. This CDR3 spans 14 amino acids. CDR3 loop: CSAGPRREGNEQYF. Here the CDR3 DNA reads TGCAGTGCTGGCCCCCGGCGGGAGGGTAACGAGCAGTACTTC.

This clonotype has at least ten counts. The chain carries TRBV11-3 and TRBJ2-2, with 8 bases aligning to TRBD2. From germline, CDR1 is SGHNT and CDR2 YENEEA. The CDR3 is 16 residues long. Trimming removed 3 bases from V and 6 bases from J; junction bases left unmatched: 9. The CDR3 protein is CASSFEREGPPGELFF. For the CDR3, the DNA is TGTGCCAGCAGCTTTGAACGGGAGGGCCCTCCCGGGGAGCTGTTTTTT. The full variable domain, in which reference TRBV11-3 and TRBJ2-2 provide the parts outside the CDR3, is EAGVVQSPRYKIIEKKQPVAFWCNPISGHNTLYWYLQNLGQGPELLIRYENEEAVDDSQLPKDRFSAERLKGVDSTLKIQPAELGDSAVYLCASSFEREGPPGELFFGEGSRLTVL.

CDR3 sequence (DNA): TGCAGTGCTAGAGCCTGGGCCGCTTTCTTT. Encoded protein: CSARAWAAFF. The gene calls are TRBV20-1 and TRBJ1-1; D uncertain. This CDR3 comprises 10 residues. Germline loops: CDR1 DFQATT, CDR2 SNEGSKA (reference sequence). V gave up 1 base and J gave up 11 bases, with 8 bases separating them.

This clonotype was counted only a few times. This may arise from a read error, as a much more abundant clone is one base away. The chain recombines TRBV2 with TRBJ2-3; 7 bases line up with TRBD2. Germline V gene lookup returns CDR1 SNHLY and CDR2 FYNNEI. This CDR3 comprises 13 residues. The junction had 6 bases not matched to a gene; V was cut back by 6 bases and J by 6 bases. For the CDR3, the DNA is TGTGCCAGCAGGGGGCGGGAGTCCGATACGCAGTATTTT. Translated, it gives CASRGRESDTQYF.

This clonotype was observed many times. J is TRBJ2-1 and V is TRBV30; tentatively, D is TRBD1 (6 bases). CDR3 length: 17 residues. Per germline, CDR1 GTSNPN and CDR2 SVGIG (reference sequence). Trimming shortened V by 5 bases and J by 0 bases, and 20 bases separated the two germline ends. DNA for the CDR3: TGTGCCTGGGTGGGTTGGAGCGGACAGAGCTCCTACAATGAGCAGTTCTTC. Translation gives CAWVGWSGQSSYNEQFF.

This clonotype has only one observation. The V and J genes are TRBV7-3 and TRBJ1-2; the D is unclear. This CDR3 comprises 14 residues. The V gene lost 1 base and the J gene lost 4 bases, with 10 bases spanning the gap. Germline values: CDR1 SGHTA, CDR2 FQGTGA. CDR3 sequence reads: CASSLNPNSYGYTF. The CDR3 DNA follows: TGTGCCAGCAGCTTAAATCCCAACTCCTATGGCTACACCTTC.